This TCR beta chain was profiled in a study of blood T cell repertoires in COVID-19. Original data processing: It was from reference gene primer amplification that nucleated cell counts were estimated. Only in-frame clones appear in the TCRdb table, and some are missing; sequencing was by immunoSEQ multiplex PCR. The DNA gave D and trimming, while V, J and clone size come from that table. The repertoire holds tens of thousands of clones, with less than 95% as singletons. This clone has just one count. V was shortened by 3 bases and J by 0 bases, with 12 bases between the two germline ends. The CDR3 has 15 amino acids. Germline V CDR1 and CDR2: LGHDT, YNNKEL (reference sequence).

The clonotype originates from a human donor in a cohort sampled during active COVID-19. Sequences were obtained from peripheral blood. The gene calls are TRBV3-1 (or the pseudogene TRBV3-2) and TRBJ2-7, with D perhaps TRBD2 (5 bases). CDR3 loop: CASSHGGLSSYEQYF. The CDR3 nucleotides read TGTGCCAGCAGCCACGGCGGGTTGAGCTCCTACGAGCAGTACTTC.